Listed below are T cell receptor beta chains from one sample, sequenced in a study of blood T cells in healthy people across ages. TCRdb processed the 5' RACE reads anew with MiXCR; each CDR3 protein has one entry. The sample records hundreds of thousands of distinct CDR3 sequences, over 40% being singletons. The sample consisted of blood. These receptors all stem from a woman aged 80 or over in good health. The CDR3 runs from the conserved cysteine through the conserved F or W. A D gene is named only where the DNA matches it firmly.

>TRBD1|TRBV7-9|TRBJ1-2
CASSHGTGGNYGYTF
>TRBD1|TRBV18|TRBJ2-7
CASSPTGDWEQYF
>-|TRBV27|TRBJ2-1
CASSFSFADSYNEQFF
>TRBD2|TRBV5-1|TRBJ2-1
CASSLGGSGTNEQFF
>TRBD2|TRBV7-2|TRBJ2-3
CASSQGLAGGGTQYF
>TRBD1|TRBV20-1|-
CSARAPTGGNHEQYF
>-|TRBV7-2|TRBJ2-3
CASSNPDLKVGDTQYF
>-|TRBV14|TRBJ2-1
CASSPDIAYNEQFF
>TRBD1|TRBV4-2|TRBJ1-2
CAISPPGQGTWGYTF
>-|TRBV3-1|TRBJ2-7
CASSRSGQEPSYEQYF
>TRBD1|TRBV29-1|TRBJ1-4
CSVEEKAGTANEKLFF
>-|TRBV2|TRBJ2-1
CASSGTSSYNEQFF
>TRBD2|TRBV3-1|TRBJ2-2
CASRWTSGYTGELFF
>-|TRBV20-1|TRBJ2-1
CSATPTSSWSYNEQFF
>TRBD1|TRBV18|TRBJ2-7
CASSPPTRGPYEQYF
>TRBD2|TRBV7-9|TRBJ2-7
CASSLIGLAGAEQYF
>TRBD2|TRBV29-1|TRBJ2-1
CSVEGEAGGTDNEQFF
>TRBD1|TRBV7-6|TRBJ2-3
CASSWNNRGPDTQYF
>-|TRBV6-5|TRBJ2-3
CASSYSRDPTDTQYF
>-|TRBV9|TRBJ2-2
CASSPRVRGELFF
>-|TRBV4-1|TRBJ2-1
CASSQDGLAMYNEQFF
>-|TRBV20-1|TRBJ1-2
CSARDPTRGDYGYTF
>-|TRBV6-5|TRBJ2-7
CASRGGASYEQYF
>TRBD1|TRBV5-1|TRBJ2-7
CASSLGDRGSYEQYF
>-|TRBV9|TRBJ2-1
CASSRDSASYNEQFF
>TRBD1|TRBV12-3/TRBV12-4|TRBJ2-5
CASSLGQGTQETQYF
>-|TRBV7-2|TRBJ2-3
CASSLGFTQYF
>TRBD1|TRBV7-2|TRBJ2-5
CANSFTGGETQYF
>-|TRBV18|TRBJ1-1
CASSPPRALSTEAFF
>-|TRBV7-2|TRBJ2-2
CASSIRQGNTGELFF
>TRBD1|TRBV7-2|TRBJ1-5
CASSLFRGSQPQHF
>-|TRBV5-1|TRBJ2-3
CASSSGPVSNTQYF
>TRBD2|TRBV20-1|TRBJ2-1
CSARELAAETQFF
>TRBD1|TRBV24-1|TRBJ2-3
CATSDAGQVTDTQYF
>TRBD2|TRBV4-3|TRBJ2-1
CASSHVLAGGNNEQFF
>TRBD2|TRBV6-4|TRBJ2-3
CASSHSLAGGPDTQYF
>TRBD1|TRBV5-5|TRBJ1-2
CASSLDTWDRGYGYTF
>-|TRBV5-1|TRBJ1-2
CAGSLDGTHYGYTF
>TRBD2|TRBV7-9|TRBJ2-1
CASSLSRTSGGYNEQFF
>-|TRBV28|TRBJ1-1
CASSFQNLNTEAFF
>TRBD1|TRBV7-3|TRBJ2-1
CASSTQGQGLNEQFF
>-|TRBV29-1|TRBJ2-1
CSVQGALNYNEQFF
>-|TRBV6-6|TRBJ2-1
CASSPSAAYNEQFF
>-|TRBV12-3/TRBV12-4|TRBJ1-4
CASSVGRGFAEKLFF
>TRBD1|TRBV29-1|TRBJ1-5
CSAVDRAGQPQHF
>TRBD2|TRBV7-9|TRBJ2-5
CASDDSGSGLETQYF
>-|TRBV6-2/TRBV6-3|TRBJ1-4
CASSASSYGGEKLFF
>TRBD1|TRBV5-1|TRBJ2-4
CASSSGTGGVDKNIQYF
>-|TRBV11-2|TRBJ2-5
CASSLDDSQETQYF
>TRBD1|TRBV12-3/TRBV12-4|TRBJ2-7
CASSSLPGQSTDTGYEQYF
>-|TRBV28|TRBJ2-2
CASSLTSGNTGELFF
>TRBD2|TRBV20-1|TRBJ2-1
CSAGQASGLYNEQFF
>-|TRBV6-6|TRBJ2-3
CACGDQASTNTQYF
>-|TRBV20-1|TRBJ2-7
CSARDYKRGNSYEQYF
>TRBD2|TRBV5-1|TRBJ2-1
CAGSLGGLGYNEQFF
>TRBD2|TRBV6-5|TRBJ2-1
CASSYSIRRTSGSTYNEQFF
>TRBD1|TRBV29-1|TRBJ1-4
CSVRTGDGEKLFF
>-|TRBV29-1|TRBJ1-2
CSVDTGGGGGYGYTF
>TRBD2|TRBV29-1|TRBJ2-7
CSVASSGGILSYEQYF